The text below deals with one T cell receptor beta chain. The antigen is unknown. The data stem from a study of CD8 T cells in ankylosing spondylitis. TCRdb re-called the 5' RACE reads with MiXCR, one entry per CDR3 protein. The sample comprises around 890,000 distinct CDR3 sequences, around 11% of which are singletons, and under 0.6% rests with the top ten. Overall study results and limits: What appeared characteristic of ankylosing spondylitis blood was a TCR beta motif of under 10 highly homologous variants.

V lost 2 bases to trimming and J lost 4 bases, with 18 bases between them. Germline-derived CDR1 and CDR2 are DFQATT and SNEGSKA (reference sequence). The CDR3 is made up of 15 amino acids. The chain couples TRBV20-1 to TRBJ2-7, with D possibly being TRBD1 (5 bases). Sequenced material: blood, either unsorted or a sorted T cell fraction (not recorded which). The TCR was taken from a male donor with ankylosing spondylitis. The chain's CDR3 is CSARRGQGLRYEQYF. The CDR3 DNA is TGCAGTGCTAGAAGGGGCCAGGGCCTAAGATACGAGCAGTACTTC.